This T cell receptor (beta chain) comes out of a study of vaccination effects on CD4 cells after COVID-19. Turning to this clone: Its specificity is not known.

The V end was cut by 5 bases, the J end by 2 bases, with 12 bases between. Germline V gene sequence: CDR1 LNHDA, CDR2 SQIVND (reference sequence). The CDR3 is 14 residues long. Antigen-specific CD4+ T cells were expanded with viral peptide pools in the ViraFEST assay before sequencing. After less than twelve days in culture, the CD4+ T cells were isolated. Vaccinees lacked prior SARS-CoV-2 infection and tested negative for nucleocapsid antibodies. Profiled with immunoSEQ multiplex PCR; TCRdb holds only in-frame clones, not every one. The sample shows about 70,000 clones, over 70% of them seen only once.

The source of this sequence is a human donor who received a COVID-19 vaccine. The chain is built from TRBV19 and TRBJ2-5, with a weak D call TRBD1 (5 bases). Source: CD4+ T cells from PBMCs cultured with SARS-CoV-2 spike peptides, taken before COVID-19 vaccination. The CDR3 reads CASSPQGLQETQYF. CDR3 nucleotides: TGTGCCAGTAGTCCGCAGGGTTTGCAAGAGACCCAGTACTTC.